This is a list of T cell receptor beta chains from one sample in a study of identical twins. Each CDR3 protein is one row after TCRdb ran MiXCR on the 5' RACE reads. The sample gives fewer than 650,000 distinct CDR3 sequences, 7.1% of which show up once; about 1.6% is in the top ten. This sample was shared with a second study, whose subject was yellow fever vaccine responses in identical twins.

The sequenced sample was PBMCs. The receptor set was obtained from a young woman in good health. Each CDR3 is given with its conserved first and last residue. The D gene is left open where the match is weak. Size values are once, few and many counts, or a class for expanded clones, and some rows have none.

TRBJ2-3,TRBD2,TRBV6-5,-,TGTGCCAGCAGTTACACGGGACTAGCGATTGGAACAGATACGCAGTATTTT,CASSYTGLAIGTDTQYF
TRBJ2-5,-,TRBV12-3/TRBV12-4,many,TGTGCCAGCAGTCTCTCCCGGACTGACTTGGGGAGGACCCAGTACTTC,CASSLSRTDLGRTQYF
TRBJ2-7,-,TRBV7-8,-,TGTGCCAGCAGCTTAGCCGACGCTCGGGGAAACGAGCAGTACTTC,CASSLADARGNEQYF
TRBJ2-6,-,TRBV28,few,TGTGCCAGCAGGGGATGGATGTCTGGGGCCAACGTCCTGACTTTC,CASRGWMSGANVLTF
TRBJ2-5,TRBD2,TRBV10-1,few,TGCGCCAGCAGTGAGTCCTCGACTAGCGAAGAGACCCAGTACTTC,CASSESSTSEETQYF
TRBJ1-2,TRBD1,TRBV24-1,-,TGTGCCACCAGTGAGCCAGGGGGACCTGGCTATGGCTACACCTTC,CATSEPGGPGYGYTF
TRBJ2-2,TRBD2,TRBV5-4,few,TGTGCCAGCAGCTACCCAACGGGGGGGGGGAACACCGGGGAGCTGTTTTTT,CASSYPTGGGNTGELFF
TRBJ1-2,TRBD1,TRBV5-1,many,TGCGCCAGCAGCTTGGGACCGGGACAGGGACTTTATGGCTACACCTTC,CASSLGPGQGLYGYTF
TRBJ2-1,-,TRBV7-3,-,TGTGCCAGCAGCCCCCGCCGGACCTTGTTGGGTGATCCTGGGAATGAGCAGTTCTTC,CASSPRRTLLGDPGNEQFF
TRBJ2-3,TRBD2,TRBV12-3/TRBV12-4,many,TGTGCCAGCAGTCCTAGCGGTCTAAAGGCAGATACGCAGTATTTT,CASSPSGLKADTQYF
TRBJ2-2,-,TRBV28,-,TGTGCCAGCAGCCTACCTTGGCAGGGGCTGGACACCGGGGAGCTGTTTTTT,CASSLPWQGLDTGELFF
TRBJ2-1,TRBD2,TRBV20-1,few,TGCAGCTCACCTAGCGGGGGGGCCCCAAATCCTAACAATGAGCAGTTCTTC,CSSPSGGAPNPNNEQFF
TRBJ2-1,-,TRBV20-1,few,TGCAGTGCTCCGAACAGCGCGGGCCCTACCTACAATGAGCAGTTCTTC,CSAPNSAGPTYNEQFF
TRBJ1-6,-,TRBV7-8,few,TGTGCCAGCGGCAGCACAAGGAATTCACCCCTCCACTTT,CASGSTRNSPLHF
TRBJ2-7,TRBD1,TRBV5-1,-,TGCGCCAGCAGCTGGACCGGGACAGGGGGTTACGAAATCAGCTCCTACGAGCAGTACTTC,CASSWTGTGGYEISSYEQYF
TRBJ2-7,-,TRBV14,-,TGTGCCAGCAGCCAAGTGGAAACCGAGCAGTACTTC,CASSQVETEQYF
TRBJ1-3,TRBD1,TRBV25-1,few,TGTGCCAGCAGTGTCTTCCAGGGGGGGAGAGGTTCTGGAAACACCATATATTTT,CASSVFQGGRGSGNTIYF
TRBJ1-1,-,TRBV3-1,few,TGTGCCAGCAGCCAAGTAGAGGGGTTAGGAGCTTTCTTT,CASSQVEGLGAFF
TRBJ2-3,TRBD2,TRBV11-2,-,TGTGCCAGCAGCTCCGTACAATCTAGCGGGGGGGCCACAGATACGCAGTATTTT,CASSSVQSSGGATDTQYF
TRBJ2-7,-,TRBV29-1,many,TGCAGCGTTGAAGGTCTTAGACTAGGCATCATCTACGAGCAGTACTTC,CSVEGLRLGIIYEQYF
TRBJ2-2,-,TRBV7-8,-,TGTGCCAGCCCGAGCAAGGAGACGAACACCGGGGAGCTGTTTTTT,CASPSKETNTGELFF
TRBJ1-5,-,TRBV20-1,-,TGCAGTGCTAGAGTCGAAGGGGACCAGCCCCAGCATTTT,CSARVEGDQPQHF